This T cell receptor (beta chain) comes out of a study of PD-L1 blockade in urothelial cancer. Study summary: Male sex and bladder-origin urothelial cancer were recorded for about 90% of the roughly 29 patients. Patients previously received 0 to 3 chemotherapy regimens. At 3 weeks after treatment start (second dose) and again at 6 weeks, blood was analyzed. Study outcomes and limitations: Better survival was forecast by a pretreatment blood TCR clonality below the median.

The junction had 17 bases not matched to a gene; V was cut back by 3 bases and J by 6 bases. The V gene's germline CDR1 is SGDLS and CDR2 YYNGEE. This CDR3 spans 18 amino acids. Points on this clone: Its target is not known.

The method was immunoSEQ multiplex PCR; TCRdb's version includes in-frame clones alone and lacks a portion of them. The sample shows roughly 100,000 clones, around four fifths of them seen only once. Time point noted: peripheral blood 6 weeks after treatment start. The TCR was taken from a man between 65 and 79 years old with urothelial cancer. The chain combines TRBV9 with TRBJ1-1; TRBD1 matches 10 bases. The sequenced sample was PBMCs, obtained around atezolizumab (anti-PD-L1) treatment. The CDR3 protein is CASSAGLGTGEAWAEAFF. In DNA, the CDR3 is TGTGCCAGCAGCGCGGGCCTGGGGACAGGGGAGGCGTGGGCTGAAGCTTTCTTT.